The source of this T cell receptor beta chain is a study of blood T cell repertoires in COVID-19. Overall study: Italy, Spain and the United States were the sources of the convalescent and acute COVID-19 samples. Sample material is recorded as cDNA or gDNA derived from T cells, B-cell-depleted T cells, or PBMCs.

As processed by the authors: Nucleated cell number was recorded as an estimate derived from reference gene primer amplification. The data were produced by immunoSEQ multiplex PCR, yet TCRdb's version contains in-frame clones alone and is incomplete. The DNA gave D and trimming, while V, J and clone size come from that table. The sample carries some 38,000 clones, roughly 80% recorded once. From germline, CDR1 is SGDLS and CDR2 YYNGEE. CDR3 length equals 19 residues. V gave up 4 bases and J gave up 7 bases; unmatched junction bases: 17. Sequencing used peripheral blood. The genes are TRBV9 and TRBJ2-3; 14 bases agree with TRBD2. This clonotype was sampled from a man aged 50 to 60 with active COVID-19. The CDR3 DNA follows: TGTGCCAGCAGCTCGACTAGCGGGGGGGCCTCCTACCTTTCGAATACGCAGTATTTT. This sequence encodes CASSSTSGGASYLSNTQYF.